What follows is one T cell receptor beta chain and its context. Its cognate antigen is unknown. CD4+ T cells that had been cultured provided DNA sequenced with the Oncomine TCR Beta short-read assay. TCRdb re-derived calls from the PCR reads in MiXCR, one entry per CDR3 protein. The sample includes about 21,000 distinct CDR3 sequences, around 60% of them seen just once. This entry is derived from a study of vaccination and CD4 T cells after COVID-19. At the level of the study: For post-vaccine samples, collection took place a median about 72 days after dose two, ranging from 14 to 241.

Described treatment: roughly 10-day PBMC culture with coronavirus spike peptide pools or control peptides (ViraFEST assay). Under the ViraFEST approach, antigen-specific T cells were expanded with peptide pools and TCRs subsequently sequenced. CDR1 SNHLY and CDR2 FYNNEI come from the germline V gene. CDR3 length equals 15 residues. V was clipped by 0 bases and J by 8 bases; unmatched bases: 8. The chain combines TRBV2 with TRBJ1-2; 8 bases agree with TRBD1. The sequences come from CD4+ T cells from blood, cultured in vitro, collected after SARS-CoV-2 vaccination. This receptor was obtained from a human donor who had recovered from COVID-19. In DNA, the CDR3 is TGTGCCAGCAGTGAAGCGCTTGACAGGGGTGAAGGCTACACCTTC. Translated, it gives CASSEALDRGEGYTF.